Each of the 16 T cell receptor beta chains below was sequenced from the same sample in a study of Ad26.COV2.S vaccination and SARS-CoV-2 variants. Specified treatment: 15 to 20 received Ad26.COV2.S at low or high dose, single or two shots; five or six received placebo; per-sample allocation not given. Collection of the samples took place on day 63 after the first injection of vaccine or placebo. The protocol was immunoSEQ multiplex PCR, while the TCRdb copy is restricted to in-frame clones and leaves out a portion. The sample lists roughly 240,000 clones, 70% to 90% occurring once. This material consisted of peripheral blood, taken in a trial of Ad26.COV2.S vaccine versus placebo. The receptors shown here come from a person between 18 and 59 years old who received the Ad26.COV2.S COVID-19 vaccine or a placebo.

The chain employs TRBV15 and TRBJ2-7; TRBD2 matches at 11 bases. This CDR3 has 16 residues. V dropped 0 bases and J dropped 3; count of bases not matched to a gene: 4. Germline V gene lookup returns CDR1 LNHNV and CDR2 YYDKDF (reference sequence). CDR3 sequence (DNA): TGTGCCACCAGCAGAGAAGGAACTAGCGGGAGCTACGAGCAGTACTTC. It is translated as CATSREGTSGSYEQYF.

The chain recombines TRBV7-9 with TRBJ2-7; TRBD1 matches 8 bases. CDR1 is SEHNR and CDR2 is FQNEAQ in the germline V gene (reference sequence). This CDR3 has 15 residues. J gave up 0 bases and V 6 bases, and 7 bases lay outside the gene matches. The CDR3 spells CASRRTGSTSYEQYF. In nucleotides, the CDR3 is TGTGCCAGCAGGCGGACAGGGTCCACCTCCTACGAGCAGTACTTC.

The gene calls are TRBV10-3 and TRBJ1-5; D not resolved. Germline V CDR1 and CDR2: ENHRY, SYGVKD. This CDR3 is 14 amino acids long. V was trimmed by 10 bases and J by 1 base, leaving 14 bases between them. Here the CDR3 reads CATTPSGSNQPQHF. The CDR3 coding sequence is TGTGCCACCACCCCGTCCGGCAGCAATCAGCCCCAGCATTTT.

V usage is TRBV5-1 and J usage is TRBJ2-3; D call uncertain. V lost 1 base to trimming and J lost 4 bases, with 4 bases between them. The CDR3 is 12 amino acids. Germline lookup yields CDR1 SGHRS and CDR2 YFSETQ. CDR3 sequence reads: CASSLYSDTQYF. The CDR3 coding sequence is TGCGCCAGCAGCTTGTATTCAGATACGCAGTATTTT. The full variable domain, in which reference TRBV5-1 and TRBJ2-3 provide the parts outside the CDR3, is KAGVTQTPRYLIKTRGQQVTLSCSPISGHRSVSWYQQTPGQGLQFLFEYFSETQRNKGNFPGRFSGRQFSNSRSEMNVSTLELGDSALYLCASSLYSDTQYFGPGTRLTVL.

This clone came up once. CDR3 sequence (DNA): TGTGCCAGCAGCGTAGCAGGGACAGGGGCCAATGAGCAGTTCTTC. It codes for CASSVAGTGANEQFF. The chain links TRBV9 to TRBJ2-1, with 10 bases aligning to TRBD1. This CDR3 is built from 15 residues. J lost 6 bases, V lost 0 bases, and 3 bases had no gene match. From germline, CDR1 is SGDLS and CDR2 YYNGEE.

The CDR3: CASSPTATNEKLFF. CDR3 nucleotides: TGTGCCAGCAGTCCCACGGCAACTAATGAAAAACTGTTTTTT. The V and J genes are TRBV28 and TRBJ1-4; the D is unclear. The CDR3 consists of 14 residues. Trimming shortened V by 5 bases and J by 0 bases, and 7 bases separated the two germline ends. From germline, CDR1 is MDHEN and CDR2 SYDVKM. Full variable domain (outside the CDR3, taken from reference TRBV28 and TRBJ1-4): DVKVTQSSRYLVKRTGEKVFLECVQDMDHENMFWYRQDPGLGLRLIYFSYDVKMKEKGDIPEGYSVSREKKERFSLILESASTNQTSMYLCASSPTATNEKLFFGSGTQLSVL.

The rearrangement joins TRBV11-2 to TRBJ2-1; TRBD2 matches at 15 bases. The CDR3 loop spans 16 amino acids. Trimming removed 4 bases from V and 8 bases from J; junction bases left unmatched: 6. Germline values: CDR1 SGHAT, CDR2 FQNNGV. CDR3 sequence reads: CASSSWTSGGAYEQFF. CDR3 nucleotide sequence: TGTGCCAGCAGCTCCTGGACTAGCGGGGGGGCCTATGAGCAGTTCTTC.

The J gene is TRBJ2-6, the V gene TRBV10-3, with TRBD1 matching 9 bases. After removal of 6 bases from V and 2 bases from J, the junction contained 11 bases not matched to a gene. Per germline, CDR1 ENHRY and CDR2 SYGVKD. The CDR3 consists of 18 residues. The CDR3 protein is CAIRDTGTGLTGANVLTF. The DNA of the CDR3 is TGTGCCATCAGGGACACCGGGACAGGGCTGACTGGGGCCAACGTCCTGACTTTC.

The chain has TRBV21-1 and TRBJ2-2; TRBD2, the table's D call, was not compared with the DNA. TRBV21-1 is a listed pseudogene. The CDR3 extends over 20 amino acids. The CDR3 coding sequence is TGTGCCAGCAGCCCCCGAGAGGAGGTAGCGGGAGGGCCAGACACCGGGGAGCTGTTTTTT. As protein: CASSPREEVAGGPDTGELFF.

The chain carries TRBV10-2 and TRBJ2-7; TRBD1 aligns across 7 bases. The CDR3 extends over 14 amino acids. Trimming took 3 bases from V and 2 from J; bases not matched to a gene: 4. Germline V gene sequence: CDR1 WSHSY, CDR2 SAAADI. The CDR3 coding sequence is TGCGCCAGCAGTGATGGGGACAGAACCTACGAGCAGTACTTC. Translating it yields CASSDGDRTYEQYF.

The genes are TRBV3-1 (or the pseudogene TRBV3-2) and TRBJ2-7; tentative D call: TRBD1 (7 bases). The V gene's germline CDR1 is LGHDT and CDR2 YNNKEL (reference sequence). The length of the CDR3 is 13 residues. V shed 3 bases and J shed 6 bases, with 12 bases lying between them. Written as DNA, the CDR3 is TGTGCCAGCAGCCAGGCTCAGGGGGGCGAGCAGTACTTC. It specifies CASSQAQGGEQYF.

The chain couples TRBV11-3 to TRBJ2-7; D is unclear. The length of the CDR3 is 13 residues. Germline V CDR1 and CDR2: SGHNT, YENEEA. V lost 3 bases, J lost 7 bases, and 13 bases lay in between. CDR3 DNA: TGTGCCAGCAGCTTGGGCAGGAGTGAGGAGCAGTACTTC. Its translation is CASSLGRSEEQYF.

The CDR3 nucleotides are TGCGCCAGCGCCATAGGGGACAGGGGATTGACAGATACGCAGTATTTT. Its protein is CASAIGDRGLTDTQYF. V and J are TRBV5-1 and TRBJ2-3; 10 nucleotides match TRBD1. The CDR3 is 16 amino acids. V lost 7 bases, J lost 3 bases, and 11 bases stayed unmatched. CDR1 and CDR2 (germline): SGHRS, YFSETQ.

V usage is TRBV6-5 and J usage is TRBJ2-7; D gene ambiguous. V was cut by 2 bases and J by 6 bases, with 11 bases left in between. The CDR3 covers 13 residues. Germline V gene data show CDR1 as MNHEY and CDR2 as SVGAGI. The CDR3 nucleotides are TGTGCCAGCAGTTACCCACTTTCCGCCGAGCAGTACTTC. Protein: CASSYPLSAEQYF.

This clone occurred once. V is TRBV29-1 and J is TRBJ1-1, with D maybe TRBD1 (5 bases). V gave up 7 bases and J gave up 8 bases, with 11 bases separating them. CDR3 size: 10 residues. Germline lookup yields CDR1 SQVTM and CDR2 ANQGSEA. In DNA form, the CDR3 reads TGCAGCGCCTCCAGGGAGGAAGCTTTCTTT. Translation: CSASREEAFF.

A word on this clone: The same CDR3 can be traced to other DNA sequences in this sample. The CDR3 nucleotides are TGTGCCTGGAGTGTAAGGGGGGACACTGAAGCTTTCTTT. It encodes CAWSVRGDTEAFF. The V call is TRBV30, the J call TRBJ1-1, with a possible D match to TRBD1 (6 bases). Germline V gene lookup returns CDR1 GTSNPN and CDR2 SVGIG (reference sequence). V lost 0 bases and J lost 3, with 8 bases in between. CDR3 length equals 13 residues.